The rows below give T cell receptor beta chains drawn from one sample of a study of T cells in Graves' hyperthyroidism and ophthalmopathy. One entry per CDR3 protein, called by TCRdb with MiXCR from the multiplex PCR reads. The table records about 320,000 distinct CDR3 sequences, 16% of them present only once. The specimen sequenced was blood. Source of these receptors: a man aged 30 to 45 with Graves' hyperthyroidism. Each CDR3 is given with its conserved first and last residue. D genes are given only for firm matches. Size is omitted from some rows. Given values are once, few, many or a class for expanded clones.

clone_size cdr3_length j_call d_call v_call cdr3_nt cdr3_aa
. 15 TRBJ2-5 . TRBV6-5 TGTGCCAGCAGTTACTCGATTTTCGTAATCGGAACCCATTACTTC CASSYSIFVIGTHYF
many 16 TRBJ2-1 . TRBV10-1 TGCGCCAGCAGTGACCCCGGGCGGCTATCCGACAATGAGCAGTTCTTC CASSDPGRLSDNEQFF
. 14 TRBJ2-7 TRBD1 TRBV10-3 TGTGCCATCAGTGATGGACAGGGTTGGTACGAGCAGTACTTC CAISDGQGWYEQYF
few 13 TRBJ1-5 . TRBV20-1 TGCAGTGCCAGGGGTGTGAGCAATCAGCCCCAGCATTTT CSARGVSNQPQHF
few 18 TRBJ2-2 TRBD1 TRBV28 TGTGCCAGCAGTCTCCTAAGGACAGGGGAACAAAACACCGGGGAGCTGTTTTTT CASSLLRTGEQNTGELFF
few 13 TRBJ2-4 TRBD1 TRBV29-1 TGCAGCGTCACAGGGGACAGGGGAAACATTCAGTACTTC CSVTGDRGNIQYF
many 15 TRBJ1-5 . TRBV6-1 TGTGCCAGCAGTGAATCTAGCGGGTTGATCCAGCCCCAGCATTTT CASSESSGLIQPQHF
many 17 TRBJ2-2 TRBD1 TRBV11-2 TGTGCCAGCAGCTGGGATTTGGGACAGAGAAAGGGCGGGGAGCTGTTTTTT CASSWDLGQRKGGELFF
many 16 TRBJ1-1 . TRBV20-1 TGCAGTGCTAGAGGATACCCGGGCCACAGCTCCCCTGAAGCTTTCTTT CSARGYPGHSSPEAFF
many 14 TRBJ2-7 . TRBV28 TGTGCCAGCAGCTCCTCGGACGGTATATACGAGCAGTACTTC CASSSSDGIYEQYF
. 17 TRBJ2-1 TRBD2 TRBV19 TGTGCCAGTAGTACCCGGACTAGCGGGAGGTTCTACAATGAGCAGTTCTTC CASSTRTSGRFYNEQFF
many 17 TRBJ2-5 TRBD2 TRBV6-6 TGTGCCAGCAGTTACTCGGGGGTAGCGGGAGGTATGAAGACCCAGTACTTC CASSYSGVAGGMKTQYF
few 12 TRBJ1-2 TRBD1 TRBV29-1 TGCAGCGTTCCACAGGGGGGTCGGGGCTACACCTTC CSVPQGGRGYTF
. 13 TRBJ2-7 . TRBV28 TGTGCCAGCAGTTTTTTGTTATCGTCCGAGCAGTACTTC CASSFLLSSEQYF
many 19 TRBJ2-5 TRBD2 TRBV2 TGTGCCAGCAGTGCCCGTCGGACTAGCGGGAGAGTAGTCCGAGGGACCCAGTACTTC CASSARRTSGRVVRGTQYF
few 15 TRBJ1-2 . TRBV6-1 TGTGCCAGCAGTCCTCTAGCGGGGAGGTACTATGGCTACACCTTC CASSPLAGRYYGYTF
many 14 TRBJ2-7 TRBD1 TRBV18 TGTGCCAGCTCACAAAAAACAGGGGACGACGAGCAGTACTTC CASSQKTGDDEQYF
few 16 TRBJ2-1 . TRBV10-3 TGTGCCATCGGCCGGGTAGGTGGCCCCGGGTCCAATGAGCAGTTCTTC CAIGRVGGPGSNEQFF
many 15 TRBJ2-1 . TRBV27 TGTGCCAGCAGATCCCCTCAGGGATTCTACAATGAGCAGTTCTTC CASRSPQGFYNEQFF
many 15 TRBJ2-7 TRBD2 TRBV13 TGTGCCAGCAGCCTTCGGGCTAGCGGCTCCTACGAGCAGTACTTC CASSLRASGSYEQYF
. 13 TRBJ1-5 . TRBV7-2 TGTGCCCGCAGCTTCGGGGCGAATCAGCCCCAGCATTTT CARSFGANQPQHF
many 15 TRBJ2-5 . TRBV12-3/TRBV12-4 TGTGCCAGCAGTTTAGGGGGGGAGACCCAAGAGACCCAGTACTTC CASSLGGETQETQYF
many 16 TRBJ2-4 . TRBV7-9 TGTGCCAGCAGCTTAGTGAGGGGGACACCGGCAAACATTCAGTACTTC CASSLVRGTPANIQYF
few 16 TRBJ2-7 . TRBV7-9 TGTGCCAGCAGCAGCACGCCGGGACTGAGCTCCTACGAGCAGTACTTC CASSSTPGLSSYEQYF
few 13 TRBJ1-2 . TRBV2 TGTGCCAGCATAATGGTGTCGGGGAATGGCTACACCTTC CASIMVSGNGYTF
many 13 TRBJ2-7 . TRBV11-3 TGTGCCAGCAGCCCTAGGGGGTCCTACGAGCAGTACTTC CASSPRGSYEQYF
few 16 TRBJ1-6 TRBD1 TRBV5-5 TGTGCCAGCAGCCCTTATGACAGGGGAGAGGGCTCACCCCTCCACTTT CASSPYDRGEGSPLHF
many 16 TRBJ2-7 TRBD2 TRBV7-3 TGTGCCAGCAGCCCGGGAGGACTAGCGGCCTCCTACGAGCAGTACTTC CASSPGGLAASYEQYF
few 15 TRBJ2-2 . TRBV20-1 TGCAGTGCTAGAAAAGGGACCGATAACACCGGGGAGCTGTTTTTT CSARKGTDNTGELFF
. 16 TRBJ2-1 TRBD2 TRBV7-3 TGTGCCGGCAGCTTACCCGGACTAGTCCCCTACAATGAGCAGTTCTTC CAGSLPGLVPYNEQFF
many 15 TRBJ2-3 . TRBV10-3 TGTGCCATCAGGGAGCCCCAGAGAAACACAGATACGCAGTATTTT CAIREPQRNTDTQYF
. 14 TRBJ2-5 . TRBV5-6 TGTGCCAGCAGCTCGGTCAAAGGAGCGGAGACCCAGTACTTC CASSSVKGAETQYF
few 14 TRBJ2-2 . TRBV7-3 TGTGCCAGCAGCTTATTTTTGGGTACCGGGGAGCTGTTTTTT CASSLFLGTGELFF
few 15 TRBJ1-3 TRBD1 TRBV24-1 TGTGCCACCAGTGACCCGGGACAGGGTCAAAACACCATATATTTT CATSDPGQGQNTIYF
many 14 TRBJ2-1 TRBD2 TRBV12-3/TRBV12-4 TGTGCCAGCAGTTTAGGGTCTAGCGGCAATGAGCAGTTCTTC CASSLGSSGNEQFF
many 14 TRBJ2-3 . TRBV30 TGTGCCTGGGGGCTAGCCCCTAAAGGAGATACGCAGTATTTT CAWGLAPKGDTQYF
many 12 TRBJ2-7 . TRBV11-2 TGTGCCAGCAGCAGCCCCTTGGGCGAGCAGTACTTC CASSSPLGEQYF
many 14 TRBJ2-3 . TRBV11-3 TGTGCCAGCAGCAGGGGTGGGGACACAGATACGCAGTATTTT CASSRGGDTDTQYF
many 14 TRBJ2-1 . TRBV6-2/TRBV6-3 TGTGCCAGCAAACCTGGACGGATTTACAATGAGCAGTTCTTC CASKPGRIYNEQFF
many 17 TRBJ2-7 TRBD2 TRBV13 TGTGCCAGCAGCCCAAGGGGCCTAGCGGGCCCATCCTACGAGCAGTACTTC CASSPRGLAGPSYEQYF
. 15 TRBJ2-7 . TRBV10-2 TGCGCCAGCAGTGATCAACCAGGCGGTACCTACGAGCAGTACTTC CASSDQPGGTYEQYF
many 16 TRBJ1-2 TRBD1 TRBV9 TGTGCCAGCAGCCCCCCCGGGACAGGGGATCAATGCGGCTACACCTTC CASSPPGTGDQCGYTF
. 15 TRBJ2-7 TRBD2 TRBV2 TGTGCCACCGGACTAGCGGAAAGGGCGAAATACGAGCAGTACTTC CATGLAERAKYEQYF
many 14 TRBJ2-7 . TRBV28 TGTGCCAGCAATTCCGGGGCCACCGGCTACGAGCAGTACTTC CASNSGATGYEQYF
. 14 TRBJ2-7 TRBD1 TRBV5-1 TGCGCCAGCAGCCCCGGGACAGGGGGGGTCGAGCAGTACTTC CASSPGTGGVEQYF
few 12 TRBJ2-3 TRBD2 TRBV20-1 TGCAGTGCGCAAGCGGGAGTCAAGACGCAGTATTTT CSAQAGVKTQYF
. 12 TRBJ2-7 . TRBV12-5 TGTGCTAGTGGTTTGACCAACTACGAGCAGTACTTC CASGLTNYEQYF
. 17 TRBJ1-3 TRBD1 TRBV12-3/TRBV12-4 TGTGCCAGCAGTCCTAGACTTTGGGACAGCTCTGGAAACACCATATATTTT CASSPRLWDSSGNTIYF
many 11 TRBJ2-7 . TRBV12-3/TRBV12-4 TGTGCCAGCGGGCCGGGGTCCGAGCAGTACTTC CASGPGSEQYF
. 15 TRBJ1-4 . TRBV29-1 TGCAGCGCCCGGGGGGCGAGGGTAACTAATGAAAAACTGTTTTTT CSARGARVTNEKLFF
many 14 TRBJ2-3 . TRBV2 TGTGCCAGCACCCAGGCCCCCCGGGCAGATACGCAGTATTTT CASTQAPRADTQYF
. 15 TRBJ1-5 . TRBV4-1 TGCGCCAGCAGGCAATCACAGGGACTTGGCCAGCCCCAGCATTTT CASRQSQGLGQPQHF
. 13 TRBJ1-5 TRBD1 TRBV29-1 TGCAGCGTCGCAAGGGGGCAAAATCAGCCCCAGCATTTT CSVARGQNQPQHF
few 13 TRBJ1-4 . TRBV5-1 TGCGCCAGCAGCCTTGACGCGAATGAAAAACTGTTTTTT CASSLDANEKLFF
many 17 TRBJ2-3 . TRBV28 TGTGCCAGCAGTCCCATGTCTGGGGTTGGTGGCACAGATACGCAGTATTTT CASSPMSGVGGTDTQYF